This entry lists 25 T cell receptor beta chains sequenced from one sample in a study of control samples from healthy donors and cancer patients. Repertoires were generated with immunoSEQ multiplex PCR, while TCRdb's copy carries only in-frame clones and drops some. The sample consists of fewer than 500,000 clones, approximately 92% of them appearing once. The sample comprised PBMCs. These receptors originate from a man aged 35 to 55 with head and neck cancer.

The gene calls are TRBV10-1 and TRBJ2-1; maybe TRBD2 (6 bases). Germline V gene sequence: CDR1 WNHNN, CDR2 SYGVQD (reference sequence). The ends were cut back, 0 bases at V and 5 bases at J, with 8 bases in the middle. The CDR3 runs 14 residues. The CDR3 loop is CASSESTRHNEQFF. DNA of the CDR3: TGCGCCAGCAGTGAGTCGACTAGGCACAATGAGCAGTTCTTC.

The CDR3 sequence is CASSLDWGVRNNEQFF. DNA of the CDR3: TGTGCCAGCAGCTTAGATTGGGGGGTTAGGAACAATGAGCAGTTCTTC. The chain joins TRBV11-2 to TRBJ2-1; D perhaps matches TRBD2 (6 bases). With 0 bases removed from V and 5 bases from J, the gap between germline ends came to 14 bases. The CDR3 totals 16 residues. The V gene's germline CDR1 is SGHAT and CDR2 FQNNGV. Filled out from reference TRBV11-2 and TRBJ2-1, the complete variable domain reads EAGVAQSPRYKIIEKRQSVAFWCNPISGHATLYWYQQILGQGPKLLIQFQNNGVVDDSQLPKDRFSAERLKGVDSTLKIQPAKLEDSAVYLCASSLDWGVRNNEQFFGPGTRLTVL.

The J gene is TRBJ2-1, the V gene TRBV2; TRBD2 matches 7 bases. The CDR3 has 15 residues. After removal of 7 bases from V and 6 bases from J, the junction contained 12 bases not matched to a gene. Germline assignment: CDR1 SNHLY and CDR2 FYNNEI. CDR3 coding DNA: TGTGCCAGCAACCCTAAGAGCGGGACTACCAATGAGCAGTTCTTC. It translates to CASNPKSGTTNEQFF.

The chain joins TRBV4-3 to TRBJ2-5; 7 nucleotides agree with TRBD1. Germline V gene lookup returns CDR1 LGHNA and CDR2 YSLEER. Trimming cost V 0 bases and J 7 bases; bases outside gene matches: 11. CDR3 length: 16 residues. The CDR3 sequence is CASSQDRQGGLGTQYF. The CDR3 bases are TGCGCCAGCAGCCAAGATCGACAGGGTGGTCTCGGGACCCAGTACTTC.

This CDR3 is CASSLWQYTGELFF. The CDR3 DNA is TGTGCCAGCAGTTTGTGGCAGTACACCGGGGAGCTGTTTTTT. This chain uses TRBV28 with TRBJ2-2; unclear D gene. From germline, CDR1 is MDHEN and CDR2 SYDVKM. The CDR3 has 14 amino acids. Trimming took 3 bases from V and 3 from J, leaving 8 bases between them.

V and J are TRBV27 and TRBJ2-7; tentative D call: TRBD1 (6 bases). V lost 5 bases, J lost 2 bases, and 10 bases lay in between. This CDR3 has 13 residues. Germline-derived CDR1 and CDR2 are MNHEY and SMNVEV (reference sequence). As DNA, the CDR3 is TGTGCCAGCAGTCAGGACAGCACCTACGAGCAGTACTTC. This translates into CASSQDSTYEQYF.

J is TRBJ1-5 and V is TRBV4-3, with D maybe TRBD1 (6 bases). Germline V gives CDR1 LGHNA, CDR2 YSLEER. V was clipped by 4 bases and J by 5 bases, with 15 bases between them. This CDR3 has 15 amino acids. The CDR3 DNA reads TGCGCCAGCAGCCCAGAGACAGGAGGAGATCAGCCCCAGCATTTT. Its protein product is CASSPETGGDQPQHF.

The gene calls are TRBV10-3 and TRBJ1-1; 7 nucleotides align to TRBD1. Trimming at V came to 10 bases and at J to 5 bases, leaving 1 base not matched to a gene. The CDR3 covers 10 residues. Germline V gene sequence: CDR1 ENHRY, CDR2 SYGVKD. CDR3 DNA: TGTGCCACCAGGGGGACTGAAGCTTTCTTT. Its protein is CATRGTEAFF.

The rearrangement links TRBV24-1 to TRBJ2-1; 7 positions agree with TRBD1. Germline trimming cut 4 bases from V and 12 bases from J; bases unmatched to any gene: 8. The CDR3 spans 13 residues. Germline V gives CDR1 KGHDR, CDR2 SFDVKD. Here the CDR3 reads CATSDPDRAVQFF. The CDR3 coding sequence is TGTGCCACCAGTGACCCCGACAGGGCCGTGCAGTTCTTC.

The V and J genes are TRBV15 and TRBJ1-5; possible D gene TRBD1, 6 bases. The CDR3 covers 13 residues. V was shortened by 5 bases and J by 8 bases, with 13 bases between the two germline ends. The germline gives CDR1 LNHNV, CDR2 YYDKDF (reference sequence). Written as DNA, the CDR3 is TGTGCCACCAGCGTGACAGGCTCGGAGCCCCAGCATTTT. Its translation: CATSVTGSEPQHF.

The CDR3 spells CSVGTGGYEQYF. CDR3 DNA: TGCAGCGTTGGGACAGGTGGCTACGAGCAGTACTTC. The chain joins TRBV29-1 to TRBJ2-7; 7 bases are a match to TRBD1. The V and J ends lost 4 bases and 3 bases, in that order; junction bases with no gene match: 3. Germline CDR1 SQVTM, CDR2 ANQGSEA. The CDR3 length is 12 residues.

The J gene is TRBJ2-3, the V gene TRBV28; D uncertain. The CDR3 covers 13 residues. CDR1 MDHEN and CDR2 SYDVKM come from the germline V gene. With 4 bases removed from V and 2 bases from J, the gap between germline ends came to 7 bases. DNA of the CDR3: TGTGCCAGCAGTTCCAGTAACACAGATACGCAGTATTTT. Amino acids: CASSSSNTDTQYF.

The CDR3 here is CASSTEQGDTQYF. The CDR3 DNA reads as TGTGCCAGTAGTACAGAACAGGGAGATACGCAGTATTTT. The chain has TRBV19 and TRBJ2-3; D perhaps matches TRBD1 (6 bases). Trimming removed 4 bases at V and 5 bases at J, with 10 bases between. Germline lookup yields CDR1 LNHDA and CDR2 SQIVND (reference sequence). The CDR3 totals 13 residues.

The V call is TRBV19, the J call TRBJ2-3; 10 bases line up with TRBD1. The CDR3 runs 15 residues. Losses at the gene ends were 8 bases for V and 4 bases for J; bases not matched to a gene: 9. CDR1 is LNHDA and CDR2 is SQIVND in the germline V gene (reference sequence). The CDR3 loop is CASCTGTGAADTQYF. The CDR3 DNA reads TGTGCCAGTTGTACCGGGACAGGGGCGGCAGATACGCAGTATTTT.

This rearrangement joins TRBV18 to TRBJ1-2, with D unresolved. CDR3 length: 13 amino acids. V gave up 0 bases and J gave up 13 bases, with 15 bases separating them. The germline CDR1 and CDR2 sequences are KGHSH and LQKENI. The CDR3 sequence: CASSPPGEDSSTF. CDR3 coding DNA: TGTGCCAGCTCACCACCCGGGGAGGATTCTAGCACCTTC.

The chain carries TRBV10-1 and TRBJ2-2; 8 bases map to TRBD2. CDR1 WNHNN and CDR2 SYGVQD come from the germline V gene (reference sequence). CDR3 length: 15 amino acids. V lost 0 bases to trimming and J lost 7 bases; unmatched junction nucleotides: 4. The CDR3 is CASSESMGLGGELFF. Written as DNA, the CDR3 is TGCGCCAGCAGTGAGTCAATGGGACTAGGCGGGGAGCTGTTTTTT.

The chain couples TRBV6-6 to TRBJ1-6, with TRBD1 matching 7 bases. The CDR3 spans 15 residues. Per germline, CDR1 MNHNY and CDR2 SVGAGI (reference sequence). Losses at the gene ends were 2 bases for V and 9 bases for J; bases not matched to a gene: 7. As DNA, the CDR3 is TGTGCCAGCAGTTACGAGGGGGCAGAAATTTCACCCCTCCACTTT. Its translation is CASSYEGAEISPLHF.

The rearrangement uses TRBV28 and TRBJ2-7; TRBD2 agrees at 16 bases. V lost 6 bases, J lost 7 bases, and 3 bases stayed unmatched. The CDR3 length is 14 residues. Germline CDR1 and CDR2: MDHEN and SYDVKM. CDR3: CASRGLAGGWEQYF. CDR3 bases: TGTGCCAGCAGGGGACTAGCGGGAGGGTGGGAGCAGTACTTC.

This chain connects TRBV12-3 or TRBV12-4 to TRBJ2-4; no definite D call. Trimming shortened V by 5 bases and J by 8 bases, and 10 bases separated the two germline ends. This CDR3 contains 12 residues. This CDR3 is CASSHDTYIQYF. The CDR3 DNA reads as TGTGCCAGCAGTCACGACACATACATTCAGTACTTC.

This chain links TRBV20-1 with TRBJ2-4; 10 bases align to TRBD2. This CDR3 is built from 17 residues. With V trimmed by 3 bases and J by 9 bases, 17 bases remained unmatched. From germline, CDR1 is DFQATT and CDR2 SNEGSKA (reference sequence). The CDR3 protein is CSASDPSGRAELSIQYF. In nucleotides, the CDR3 is TGCAGTGCTAGTGATCCCAGCGGGAGGGCCGAGCTAAGCATTCAGTACTTC.

This clone came up once. The chain employs TRBV6-5 and TRBJ1-4; TRBD1 matches 7 bases. Per the germline V gene, CDR1 is MNHEY and CDR2 is SVGAGI. The CDR3 runs 15 residues. Unmatched junction bases numbered 10, after V lost 7 bases and J lost 5 bases. The CDR3 sequence is CASTGRGQLNEKLFF. The CDR3 DNA follows: TGTGCCAGCACTGGGAGGGGACAGTTAAATGAAAAACTGTTTTTT.

This chain connects TRBV7-3 to TRBJ2-2, with unresolved D. This CDR3 is built from 14 residues. V was shortened by 2 bases and J by 6 bases, with 10 bases between the two germline ends. CDR1 is SGHTA, CDR2 FQGTGA, per germline. CDR3 protein: CASSLLATSGELFF. The CDR3 DNA is TGTGCCAGCAGCTTACTGGCGACTTCCGGGGAGCTGTTTTTT.

In its sample, this clone was seen a few times. The rearrangement links TRBV19 to TRBJ1-1; D remains ambiguous. Trimming stripped 0 bases from V and 7 bases from J, with 18 bases between. The CDR3 length is 16 residues. Germline V gene sequence: CDR1 LNHDA, CDR2 SQIVND (reference sequence). The CDR3 spells CASSIDLGRVENEAFF. CDR3 bases: TGTGCCAGTAGTATAGATCTTGGTAGGGTCGAAAATGAAGCTTTCTTT.

The V call is TRBV6-5, the J call TRBJ1-1, with D tentatively TRBD1 (6 bases). The CDR3 is 13 amino acids. Deletions cut 8 bases from V and 0 bases from J, with 10 bases between. Germline CDR1 reads MNHEY; CDR2 reads SVGAGI. CDR3 in DNA: TGTGCCAGCTTTGACAGGATGAACACTGAAGCTTTCTTT. Its protein product is CASFDRMNTEAFF.

The rearrangement joins TRBV5-4 to TRBJ2-5; 8 nucleotides agree with TRBD1. V shed 3 bases, J shed 5 bases, and the junction held 9 bases outside the gene matches. Germline V gene sequence: CDR1 SGHNT, CDR2 YYREEE (reference sequence). This CDR3 contains 15 residues. The CDR3 loop reads CASSSTEDREETQYF. CDR3 sequence (DNA): TGTGCCAGCAGCTCCACCGAGGACAGGGAGGAGACCCAGTACTTC.